Sequencing of this T cell receptor (beta chain) was carried out in a study of T cell repertoires in cytomegalovirus infection. The CDR3 spans 17 residues. The V end lost 0 bases, the J end lost 3 bases, and 16 bases lay between the germline ends. The germline V gene has CDR1 LGHNA and CDR2 YSLEER. TCRdb re-derived calls from the reads in MiXCR, one entry per CDR3 protein. The sample yields over 250,000 distinct CDR3 sequences, about 25% seen once. Study conclusions and caveats: Predominance within the ex vivo response was attributable to HLA-C-restricted CMV-specific TCR beta clonotypes.

About this clonotype itself: As yet, its antigen is unknown.

The sequenced sample was PBMCs. The source of this sequence is a human donor in good health (CMV status not recorded). Some clones in this sample may be carry-over from other donors' samples. This chain uses TRBV4-3 with TRBJ2-3; D not certain. This CDR3 is CASSQDVASSRTDTQYF. The CDR3 DNA is TGCGCCAGCAGCCAAGACGTCGCTAGTAGTAGGACAGATACGCAGTATTTT.